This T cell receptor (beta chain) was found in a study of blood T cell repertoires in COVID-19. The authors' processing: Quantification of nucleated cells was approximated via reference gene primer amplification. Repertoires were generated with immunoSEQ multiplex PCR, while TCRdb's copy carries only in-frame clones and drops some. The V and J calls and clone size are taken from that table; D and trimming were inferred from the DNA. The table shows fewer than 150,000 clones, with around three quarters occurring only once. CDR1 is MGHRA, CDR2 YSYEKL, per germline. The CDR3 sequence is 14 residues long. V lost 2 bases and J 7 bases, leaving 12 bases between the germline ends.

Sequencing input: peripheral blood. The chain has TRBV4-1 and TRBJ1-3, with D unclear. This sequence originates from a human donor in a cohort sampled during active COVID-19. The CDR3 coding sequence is TGCGCCAGCAGCCAAATTCCCCCGGGGAACACCATATATTTT. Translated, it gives CASSQIPPGNTIYF.